One sample yielded the 18 T cell receptor beta chains listed below, sequenced in a study of T cell changes during pregnancy in multiple sclerosis. Method: immunoSEQ multiplex PCR; TCRdb's copy keeps in-frame clones and lacks some. The sample records about 42,000 clones, 70% to 90% being singletons. The sequencing used CD4+ T cells from peripheral blood mononuclear cells, collected after pregnancy. The receptors were sampled from a female donor with multiple sclerosis, enrolled in a pregnancy study.

The gene calls are TRBV13 and TRBJ2-7; TRBD2 matches 8 bases. J was trimmed by 9 bases and V by 1 base; bases with no gene match: 2. Germline-derived CDR1 and CDR2 are PRHDT and FYEKMQ (reference sequence). This CDR3 has 12 residues. The CDR3 DNA reads TGTGCCAGCAGCTTAGCTCGGGGGGGGCAGTACTTC. Amino acid sequence: CASSLARGGQYF. The full variable domain, its missing parts supplied by reference TRBV13 and TRBJ2-7, is AAGVIQSPRHLIKEKRETATLKCYPIPRHDTVYWYQQGPGQDPQFLISFYEKMQSDKGSIPDRFSAQQFSDYHSELNMSSLELGDSALYFCASSLARGGQYFGPGTRLTVT.

The chain employs TRBV2 and TRBJ2-1, with D tentatively TRBD2 (6 bases). The CDR3 consists of 15 residues. Per germline, CDR1 SNHLY and CDR2 FYNNEI. The V gene lost 8 bases and the J gene lost 4 bases, with 18 bases spanning the gap. The CDR3: CASVRLGGPYNEQFF. CDR3 nucleotide sequence: TGTGCCAGCGTCCGCCTGGGGGGTCCTTACAATGAGCAGTTCTTC.

The V call is TRBV7-3, the J call TRBJ1-3; 11 positions agree with TRBD1. CDR1 and CDR2 from the germline V gene are SGHTA and FQGTGA. V lost 5 bases to trimming and J lost 2 bases; unmatched junction nucleotides: 8. The CDR3 is made up of 17 amino acids. The CDR3 nucleotides are TGTGCCAGCAGCCAAGGAACGGGACAGGGGGCTGGAAACACCATATATTTT. Protein product: CASSQGTGQGAGNTIYF.

The V gene is TRBV6-5, the J gene TRBJ1-4; 10 positions agree with TRBD1. Germline values: CDR1 MNHEY, CDR2 SVGAGI. The J segment lost 6 bases and the V segment lost 2 bases, leaving 3 bases of the junction unmatched. This CDR3 has 15 residues. The CDR3: CASSYLGTGDEKLFF. The CDR3 bases are TGTGCCAGCAGTTACCTCGGGACAGGGGATGAAAAACTGTTTTTT.

The gene calls are TRBV27 and TRBJ2-3; TRBD1 is a possible D gene (6 bases). The CDR3 contains 13 residues. CDR1 is MNHEY and CDR2 is SMNVEV in the germline V gene (reference sequence). Trimming took off 9 bases at V and 6 bases at J, with 16 bases between the two ends. CDR3 sequence (DNA): TGTGCCAGTTGTCCAAGAAGGGGGGATACGCAGTATTTT. Translating it yields CASCPRRGDTQYF.

This chain links TRBV19 with TRBJ1-6; TRBD1 agrees at 10 bases. The CDR3 spans 15 residues. Germline CDR1 reads LNHDA; CDR2 reads SQIVND (reference sequence). The J segment lost 6 bases and the V segment lost 7 bases, leaving 6 bases of the junction unmatched. CDR3 residues: CASTTGGAGNSPLHF. CDR3 sequence (DNA): TGTGCCAGTACGACAGGGGGCGCCGGTAATTCACCCCTCCACTTT.

The chain couples TRBV2 to TRBJ1-6, with D unresolved. This CDR3 is built from 14 residues. The V end lost 1 base, the J end lost 7 bases, and 8 bases lay between the germline ends. CDR1 and CDR2 (germline): SNHLY, FYNNEI. The CDR3 is CASSEEAGNSPLHF. In DNA form, the CDR3 reads TGTGCCAGCAGTGAAGAAGCGGGAAATTCACCCCTCCACTTT.

The rearrangement links TRBV6-5 to TRBJ1-1, with D maybe TRBD1 (6 bases). The CDR3 length is 12 residues. Germline CDR1 MNHEY, CDR2 SVGAGI. V gave up 8 bases and J gave up 8 bases, with 15 bases separating them. The CDR3 region is CASGGGYSEAFF. In DNA form, the CDR3 reads TGTGCCAGCGGTGGGGGCTACAGCGAAGCTTTCTTT.

The chain combines TRBV10-3 with TRBJ1-6; possibly TRBD1 for D (5 bases). The CDR3 length is 15 residues. Trimming took 4 bases from V and 6 from J, leaving 13 bases between them. CDR1 and CDR2 (germline): ENHRY, SYGVKD. CDR3 DNA: TGTGCCATCAGTGGGGGACTGACCTTTAATTCACCCCTCCACTTT. Its protein product is CAISGGLTFNSPLHF.

This sequence joins TRBV5-6 and TRBJ2-5; the match to TRBD2 covers 10 bases. The germline V gene encodes CDR1 SGHDT and CDR2 YYEEEE. There are 15 residues in the CDR3. With V trimmed by 2 bases and J by 2 bases, 3 bases remained unmatched. This chain's CDR3 is CASSFLSGGQETQYF. CDR3 DNA: TGTGCCAGCAGCTTTCTTAGCGGGGGGCAAGAGACCCAGTACTTC. Looking up the rest from reference TRBV5-6 and TRBJ2-5 gives the full variable domain: DAGVTQSPTHLIKTRGQQVTLRCSPKSGHDTVSWYQQALGQGPQFIFQYYEEEERQRGNFPDRFSGHQFPNYSSELNVNALLLGDSALYLCASSFLSGGQETQYFGPGTRLLVL.

V is TRBV5-6 and J is TRBJ2-7; perhaps TRBD1 as D (6 bases). The CDR3 is 14 amino acids. The germline V gene has CDR1 SGHDT and CDR2 YYEEEE. V lost 4 bases and J lost 3, with 14 bases in between. The CDR3 nucleotides are TGTGCCAGCAGCCCTTTGGGGGCCAACTACGAGCAGTACTTC. This gives the protein CASSPLGANYEQYF.

V gene TRBV9 combines with J gene TRBJ2-3; D remains ambiguous. The V gene's germline CDR1 is SGDLS and CDR2 YYNGEE. The CDR3 is 16 amino acids. With 0 bases removed from V and 2 bases from J, the gap between germline ends came to 13 bases. The CDR3 DNA reads TGTGCCAGCAGCGTAGGTTCTAATGACTTCACAGATACGCAGTATTTT. It translates to CASSVGSNDFTDTQYF. Using reference TRBV9 and TRBJ2-3 for the parts outside the CDR3, the full variable domain is DSGVTQTPKHLITATGQRVTLRCSPRSGDLSVYWYQQSLDQGLQFLIQYYNGEERAKGNILERFSAQQFPDLHSELNLSSLELGDSALYFCASSVGSNDFTDTQYFGPGTRLTVL.

The V call is TRBV10-3, the J call TRBJ1-6; D uncertain. Germline-derived CDR1 and CDR2 are ENHRY and SYGVKD. This CDR3 contains 12 residues. V was pared by 3 bases and J by 10 bases, with 7 bases between. The CDR3 protein is CAISDVSSPLHF. CDR3 sequence (DNA): TGTGCCATCAGTGATGTAAGCTCACCCCTCCACTTT.

The chain couples TRBV27 to TRBJ2-5; TRBD2 might be the D (5 bases). With 5 bases removed from V and 1 base from J, the gap between germline ends came to 11 bases. Germline CDR1 is MNHEY and CDR2 is SMNVEV (reference sequence). The CDR3 loop spans 14 amino acids. The CDR3 bases are TGTGCCAGCAGTCCAGCGGCCATCCAAGAGACCCAGTACTTC. It codes for CASSPAAIQETQYF.

In DNA, the CDR3 is TGTGCCGTCTCTAGCGGAGAGACCCAGTACTTC. It yields the protein CAVSSGETQYF. The rearrangement uses TRBV10-3 and TRBJ2-5, with TRBD2 matching over 7 bases. Germline-derived CDR1 and CDR2 are ENHRY and SYGVKD. The CDR3 is 11 amino acids. V gave up 11 bases and J gave up 4 bases; unmatched junction bases: 4.

This chain uses TRBV2 with TRBJ1-2, with TRBD1 matching 10 bases. Germline V lookup: CDR1 SNHLY, CDR2 FYNNEI. The CDR3 is made up of 16 amino acids. The junction had 15 bases not matched to a gene; V was cut back by 7 bases and J by 7 bases. CDR3 protein: CASTTRDRGEVRGYTF. The CDR3, as DNA: TGTGCCAGCACTACCCGGGACAGGGGCGAAGTACGTGGCTACACCTTC.

V gene TRBV19 combines with J gene TRBJ2-1; D not resolved. The CDR3 loop spans 14 amino acids. Trimming cost V 5 bases and J 0 bases, with 8 bases left between them. Germline V gives CDR1 LNHDA, CDR2 SQIVND (reference sequence). This chain's CDR3 is CASSEPYSYNEQFF. The CDR3 DNA follows: TGTGCCAGTAGTGAGCCCTACTCCTACAATGAGCAGTTCTTC.

The chain is built from TRBV6-5 and TRBJ1-1, with D uncertain. The CDR3 has 13 amino acids. V was clipped by 2 bases and J by 5 bases, with 9 bases between them. Looked up from germline, CDR1 is MNHEY and CDR2 is SVGAGI. CDR3 region: CASSYRESTEAFF. In DNA, the CDR3 is TGTGCCAGCAGTTACAGGGAGAGTACTGAAGCTTTCTTT.